The source of this TCR beta chain is a study of blood T cell repertoires in COVID-19. Study as a whole: Researchers got acute and convalescent COVID-19 samples from the United States, Italy and Spain. T cells, B-cell-depleted T cells, or PBMCs provided the cDNA or gDNA that served as material.

Source study methods: Estimates of nucleated cell counts were drawn from the amplification of reference gene primers. Only in-frame clones appear in the TCRdb table, and some are missing; sequencing was by immunoSEQ multiplex PCR. Clone size and the V and J calls come from that table; the DNA yielded D and trimming. This repertoire shows 220,000 or so clones, approximately 82% found once; its top ten account for approximately 1.9%. V dropped 4 bases and J dropped 9 bases, with 17 bases sitting between them. From germline, CDR1 is SGHRS and CDR2 YFSETQ. This CDR3 has 15 residues. This chain links TRBV5-1 with TRBJ1-6; D perhaps matches TRBD1 (5 bases). This sequence originates from a woman of 80 years or more with acute or convalescent COVID-19. Sequencing was performed on peripheral blood. The CDR3, as DNA: TGCGCCAGCAGCCCACAAACAGGTGGCAGTTCACCCCTCCACTTT. Translating it yields CASSPQTGGSSPLHF. Drawing the rest from reference TRBV5-1 and TRBJ1-6, the complete variable domain is KAGVTQTPRYLIKTRGQQVTLSCSPISGHRSVSWYQQTPGQGLQFLFEYFSETQRNKGNFPGRFSGRQFSNSRSEMNVSTLELGDSALYLCASSPQTGGSSPLHFGNGTRLTVT.